The 32 T cell receptor beta chains below come from one sample, sequenced in a study of beta chain features in type 1 diabetes. Every bit of the isolated RNA underwent reverse transcription, so sequencing read expressed TCRB transcripts. Clones were sequenced by immunoSEQ multiplex PCR, and TCRdb holds only the in-frame ones, with some missing. Among 600,000 to 750,000 clones, around 12% were seen once, and the ten largest hold approximately 0.11%. Their antigen targets remain unknown. Study results and limitations: Moderately but significantly shorter TCRB CDR3s were found in Type 1 diabetes patients in all four CD4+ subsets.

The material sequenced was naive CD4+ T cells from blood. These receptors were obtained from a man aged 25 to 45 with type 1 diabetes.

The CDR3 DNA follows: TGTGCCAGCAAAGTACTGAACGAGCAGTACTTC. It is translated as CASKVLNEQYF. This chain connects TRBV2 to TRBJ2-7; D call uncertain. The CDR3 is made up of 11 amino acids. CDR1 SNHLY and CDR2 FYNNEI come from the germline V gene. Trimming pared 7 bases from V and 5 bases from J, leaving 9 bases between.

This clone was detected a few times. V usage is TRBV19 and J usage is TRBJ2-1, with 12 bases matching TRBD2. Germline CDR1 reads LNHDA; CDR2 reads SQIVND (reference sequence). CDR3 length: 16 amino acids. Trimming took 5 bases from V and 4 from J; bases not matched to a gene: 6. CDR3 in amino acids: CASSPGTSGLYNEQFF. As DNA, the CDR3 is TGTGCCAGTAGTCCCGGGACTAGCGGGTTATACAATGAGCAGTTCTTC. The variable domain in full, with the rest retrieved from reference TRBV19 and TRBJ2-1, is DGGITQSPKYLFRKEGQNVTLSCEQNLNHDAMYWYRQDPGQGLRLIYYSQIVNDFQKGDIAEGYSVSREKKESFPLTVTSAQKNPTAFYLCASSPGTSGLYNEQFFGPGTRLTVL.

This clone was recorded a few times. The rearrangement links TRBV5-1 to TRBJ1-2; 10 bases are shared with TRBD1. The V gene end was trimmed by 4 bases and the J gene end by 6 bases; junction bases not matched to a gene: 9. CDR1 is SGHRS and CDR2 is YFSETQ in the germline V gene. The CDR3 extends over 15 amino acids. CDR3 in DNA: TGCGCCAGCAGCGTGCCCGCCGGGACAGGGGATGGCTACACCTTC. It codes for CASSVPAGTGDGYTF.

This clone turned up a few times. The chain employs TRBV25-1 and TRBJ1-6; a weak D match, TRBD1 (5 bases). The V end lost 6 bases, the J end lost 5 bases, and 14 bases lay between the germline ends. The CDR3 loop spans 15 amino acids. The V gene's germline CDR1 is MGHDK and CDR2 SYGVNS. In DNA, the CDR3 is TGTGCCAGCAGATCCCCGGGACCGAATAATTCACCCCTCCACTTT. Residues: CASRSPGPNNSPLHF.

J is TRBJ2-2 and V is TRBV23-1; D call uncertain. TRBV23-1 is placed among ORFs of uncertain function. The CDR3 extends over 14 amino acids. The ends were cut back, 0 bases at V and 1 base at J, with 3 bases in the middle. The CDR3 DNA sequence: TGCGCCAGCAGTCAATCGGAGAACACCGGGGAGCTGTTTTTT. Protein product: CASSQSENTGELFF.

The sample holds a few counts of this clone. This chain joins TRBV5-1 and TRBJ1-2, with unresolved D. Between the trimmed V and J ends, which lost 2 bases and 5 bases, there was a span of 13 bases. The CDR3 extends over 14 amino acids. The germline V gene encodes CDR1 SGHRS and CDR2 YFSETQ. The CDR3 loop is CASSFVAQTYGYTF. In nucleotides, the CDR3 is TGCGCCAGCAGCTTTGTCGCGCAGACTTATGGCTACACCTTC.

This clone was seen a handful of times. Other DNA sequences in the sample encode the same CDR3. V usage is TRBV18 and J usage is TRBJ1-5; D may be TRBD1 (5 bases). Trimming pared 1 base from V and 0 bases from J, leaving 7 bases between. Germline CDR1 and CDR2: KGHSH and LQKENI. The CDR3 has 15 amino acids. CDR3 nucleotides: TGTGCCAGCTCACCACGCAGGGATAGCAATCAGCCCCAGCATTTT. Translation gives CASSPRRDSNQPQHF.

Only a few counts were recorded for this clone. The V and J genes are TRBV30 and TRBJ2-7, with D possibly being TRBD1 (7 bases). The germline V gene has CDR1 GTSNPN and CDR2 SVGIG (reference sequence). Trimming stripped 2 bases from V and 4 bases from J, with 15 bases between. The CDR3 covers 14 residues. The CDR3 protein is CAWSLGQEGYEQYF. In DNA form, the CDR3 reads TGTGCCTGGAGTCTTGGACAGGAGGGATACGAGCAGTACTTC.

The chain recombines TRBV7-2 with TRBJ1-5; D uncertain. V lost 5 bases and J lost 0, with 17 bases in between. This CDR3 comprises 17 residues. Germline lookup yields CDR1 SGHTA and CDR2 FQGNSA. The CDR3 DNA reads TGTGCCAGCAGCGAACAGAAGGCCCACCTTAGCAATCAGCCCCAGCATTTT. Translating gives CASSEQKAHLSNQPQHF.

About this clone: Other DNA sequences in the sample encode the same CDR3. V is TRBV9 and J is TRBJ2-5, with D hard to call. V was cut by 0 bases and J by 1 base, with 7 bases left in between. This CDR3 has 14 amino acids. CDR1 and CDR2 (germline): SGDLS, YYNGEE. CDR3 bases: TGTGCCAGCAGCGTAGGCCAAACCCAAGAGACCCAGTACTTC. The encoded protein is CASSVGQTQETQYF.

The chain combines TRBV30 with TRBJ1-4; no clear D. V was clipped by 3 bases and J by 8 bases, with 16 bases between them. The CDR3 spans 14 residues. Germline V CDR1 and CDR2: GTSNPN, SVGIG (reference sequence). CDR3 sequence (DNA): TGTGCCTGGAGAGGGCCGCCCTGGGAAGAAAAACTGTTTTTT. As protein: CAWRGPPWEEKLFF.

This clone was observed a handful of times. The V gene is TRBV11-2, the J gene TRBJ2-7; 8 nucleotides match TRBD1. This CDR3 has 14 amino acids. Losses at the gene ends were 5 bases for V and 4 bases for J; bases not matched to a gene: 7. CDR1 SGHAT and CDR2 FQNNGV come from the germline V gene. CDR3 coding DNA: TGTGCCAGCAGCCTACAGGGGGTACCGTACGAGCAGTACTTC. Translation: CASSLQGVPYEQYF.

In its sample, this clone was seen a few times. The chain carries TRBV19 and TRBJ2-5, with D perhaps TRBD1 (6 bases). Germline V lookup: CDR1 LNHDA, CDR2 SQIVND (reference sequence). There are 16 residues in the CDR3. The V and J ends lost 5 bases and 1 base respectively, with 17 bases between them. The CDR3 coding sequence is TGTGCCAGTAGTCCATGGACAGATGAGACCCAAGAGACCCAGTACTTC. Translated: CASSPWTDETQETQYF.

This clone was seen more than once but under ten times. Other DNA sequences of this sample code for an identical CDR3. The gene calls are TRBV7-3 and TRBJ1-1; no reliable D call. Germline CDR1 SGHTA, CDR2 FQGTGA. The germline V and J ends were trimmed by 0 bases and 1 base, with 3 bases remaining between them. The CDR3 length is 13 residues. Written as DNA, the CDR3 is TGTGCCAGCAGCTTAACAAAGAACACTGAAGCTTTCTTT. This encodes CASSLTKNTEAFF.

The chain joins TRBV5-4 to TRBJ1-1; TRBD1 is a possible D gene (5 bases). The ends were cut back, 4 bases at V and 3 bases at J, with 16 bases in the middle. The germline gives CDR1 SGHNT, CDR2 YYREEE (reference sequence). The CDR3 length is 15 residues. The CDR3 here is CASSPVGLLDTEAFF. CDR3 DNA sequence: TGTGCCAGCAGCCCGGTGGGGCTTCTTGACACTGAAGCTTTCTTT.

The chain joins TRBV28 to TRBJ1-4, with D uncertain. Trimming left V 1 base short and J 4 bases short, with 7 bases between. Per germline, CDR1 MDHEN and CDR2 SYDVKM. The CDR3 totals 14 residues. The CDR3, as DNA: TGTGCCAGCAGTTTATCGGTCTTTAATGAAAAACTGTTTTTT. This translates into CASSLSVFNEKLFF.

The chain recombines TRBV25-1 with TRBJ1-5; possibly TRBD1 for D (5 bases). Germline V gene lookup returns CDR1 MGHDK and CDR2 SYGVNS. The V end was cut by 4 bases, the J end by 3 bases, with 13 bases between. CDR3 length: 15 amino acids. This CDR3 is CASSARDGYNQPQHF. The CDR3, as DNA: TGTGCCAGCAGTGCCAGGGACGGATACAATCAGCCCCAGCATTTT.

The table lists this clone with a few counts. The rearrangement uses TRBV6-5 and TRBJ2-1; D is unclear. Between the trimmed V and J ends, which lost 6 bases and 4 bases, there was a span of 4 bases. The CDR3 contains 11 residues. Per germline, CDR1 MNHEY and CDR2 SVGAGI. CDR3 coding DNA: TGTGCCAGCAGGATTTACAATGAGCAGTTCTTC. Translating gives CASRIYNEQFF.

The rearrangement links TRBV7-2 to TRBJ1-2; D unresolved. The CDR3 consists of 14 residues. Between the trimmed V and J ends, which lost 5 bases and 4 bases, there was a span of 14 bases. Germline V lookup: CDR1 SGHTA, CDR2 FQGNSA. CDR3 in amino acids: CASSTLRRGYGYTF. The CDR3 DNA reads TGTGCCAGCAGCACACTCAGGCGGGGCTATGGCTACACCTTC. The full variable domain, with the rest looked up from reference TRBV7-2 and TRBJ1-2, is GAGVSQSPSNKVTEKGKDVELRCDPISGHTALYWYRQSLGQGLEFLIYFQGNSAPDKSGLPSDRFSAERTGGSVSTLTIQRTQQEDSAVYLCASSTLRRGYGYTFGSGTRLTVV.

This clone was seen more than once but under ten times. The J gene is TRBJ2-3, the V gene TRBV27, with D uncertain. The germline V gene encodes CDR1 MNHEY and CDR2 SMNVEV (reference sequence). With 3 bases removed from V and 1 base from J, the gap between germline ends came to 11 bases. The CDR3 is 15 amino acids. In DNA form, the CDR3 reads TGTGCCAGCAGTTTTTTAGGCTACCGCACAGATACGCAGTATTTT. Its translation is CASSFLGYRTDTQYF.

The V and J genes are TRBV19 and TRBJ1-2; 7 nucleotides agree with TRBD1. V dropped 4 bases and J dropped 0; count of bases not matched to a gene: 2. Per the germline V gene, CDR1 is LNHDA and CDR2 is SQIVND (reference sequence). The CDR3 length is 14 residues. CDR3 amino acids: CASSTGTANYGYTF. The CDR3 DNA sequence: TGTGCCAGTAGTACCGGGACAGCTAACTATGGCTACACCTTC.

This clone was counted between two and nine times. The chain carries TRBV2 and TRBJ2-2; D remains unclear. V lost 4 bases to trimming and J lost 7 bases, with 13 bases between them. This CDR3 comprises 14 residues. The germline V gene has CDR1 SNHLY and CDR2 FYNNEI. The CDR3 DNA follows: TGTGCCAGCAGTGCCCGACATGGATTCGGGGAGCTGTTTTTT. This sequence encodes CASSARHGFGELFF.

This clone has only a few counts. The chain links TRBV30 to TRBJ1-2; no reliable D call. The germline V gene encodes CDR1 GTSNPN and CDR2 SVGIG (reference sequence). This CDR3 spans 14 amino acids. Trimming took off 0 bases at V and 4 bases at J, with 12 bases between the two ends. The CDR3 DNA sequence: TGTGCCTGGAGTGTACGCCCATTAGGCTATGGCTACACCTTC. It is translated as CAWSVRPLGYGYTF.

This clone was counted between two and nine times. This chain uses TRBV21-1 with TRBJ2-7; the table gives TRBD2 as D, unverified against the DNA. TRBV21-1 is reported as a pseudogene. This CDR3 spans 17 amino acids. As DNA, the CDR3 is TGTGCCAGCAGCGACCTGGAGGGCTCAGGAGAGTCCTACGAGCAGTACTTC. Translating gives CASSDLEGSGESYEQYF.

This clone showed up just once. The chain combines TRBV29-1 with TRBJ1-6; 8 nucleotides agree with TRBD1. Per the germline V gene, CDR1 is SQVTM and CDR2 is ANQGSEA. The V and J ends lost 6 bases and 2 bases, in that order; junction bases with no gene match: 9. The length of the CDR3 is 16 residues. CDR3 nucleotide sequence: TGCAGCGTAGGGGCTGCAGGGGGCGCCTATAATTCACCCCTCCACTTT. As protein: CSVGAAGGAYNSPLHF.

The rearrangement uses TRBV29-1 and TRBJ1-1, with a weak D call TRBD1 (6 bases). Germline V gives CDR1 SQVTM, CDR2 ANQGSEA. Trimming took 2 bases from V and 12 from J, leaving 19 bases between them. The CDR3 extends over 13 amino acids. The DNA for the CDR3 is TGCAGCGTTGAAACCCGACAGGCCGCCTACTCTTTCTTT. This encodes CSVETRQAAYSFF.

The chain combines TRBV6-5 with TRBJ2-1, with 8 positions matching TRBD2. The germline V gene encodes CDR1 MNHEY and CDR2 SVGAGI. V dropped 5 bases and J dropped 8; count of bases not matched to a gene: 5. The CDR3 spans 13 residues. This CDR3 is CASSRLARDEQFF. As DNA, the CDR3 is TGTGCCAGCAGTAGACTAGCGCGCGATGAGCAGTTCTTC.

This chain connects TRBV15 to TRBJ2-3; D is unclear. The CDR3 contains 15 residues. Trimming removed 0 bases at V and 3 bases at J, with 10 bases between. Germline V gene lookup returns CDR1 LNHNV and CDR2 YYDKDF (reference sequence). The CDR3 coding sequence is TGTGCCACCAGCAGAGATCCCGGCGCGACAGATACGCAGTATTTT. It translates to CATSRDPGATDTQYF.

The V and J genes are TRBV2 and TRBJ1-2, with no clear D. This CDR3 comprises 13 residues. V was cut by 8 bases and J by 4 bases, with 14 bases left in between. Germline CDR1 SNHLY, CDR2 FYNNEI. CDR3 amino acids: CASGYSRAYGYTF. CDR3 in DNA: TGTGCCAGCGGATATTCCCGGGCCTATGGCTACACCTTC.

There are a few counts of this clone. CDR3 protein: CASSQGNEKLFF. For the CDR3, the DNA is TGTGCCAGCAGCCAGGGTAATGAAAAACTGTTTTTT. V gene TRBV25-1 combines with J gene TRBJ1-4, with D perhaps TRBD1 (5 bases). From germline, CDR1 is MGHDK and CDR2 SYGVNS. This CDR3 region has 12 residues. V lost 6 bases and J 4 bases, leaving 6 bases between the germline ends.

The chain is built from TRBV6-5 and TRBJ1-2; the D is unclear. Trimming stripped 0 bases from V and 2 bases from J, with 10 bases between. This CDR3 is built from 15 residues. CDR1 MNHEY and CDR2 SVGAGI come from the germline V gene. In nucleotides, the CDR3 is TGTGCCAGCAGTTACTCGTGGGAACAGAACTATGGCTACACCTTC. Its translation: CASSYSWEQNYGYTF.

This chain connects TRBV9 to TRBJ1-1; possible D gene TRBD1, 6 bases. The length of the CDR3 is 13 residues. Germline V gives CDR1 SGDLS, CDR2 YYNGEE. Between the trimmed V and J ends, which lost 3 bases and 7 bases, there was a span of 13 bases. CDR3 sequence: CASSAGQGGEAFF. In DNA form, the CDR3 reads TGTGCCAGCAGCGCGGGACAAGGTGGTGAAGCTTTCTTT.